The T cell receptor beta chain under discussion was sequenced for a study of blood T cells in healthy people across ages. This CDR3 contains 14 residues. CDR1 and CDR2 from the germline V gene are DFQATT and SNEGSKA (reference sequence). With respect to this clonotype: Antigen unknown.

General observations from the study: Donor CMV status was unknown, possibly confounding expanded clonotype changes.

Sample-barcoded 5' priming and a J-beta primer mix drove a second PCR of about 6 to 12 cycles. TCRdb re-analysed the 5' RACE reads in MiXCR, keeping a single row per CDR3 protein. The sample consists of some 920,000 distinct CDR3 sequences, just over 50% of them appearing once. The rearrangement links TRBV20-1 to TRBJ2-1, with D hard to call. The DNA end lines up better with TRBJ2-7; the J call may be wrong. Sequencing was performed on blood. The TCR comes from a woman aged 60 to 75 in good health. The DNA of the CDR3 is TGCAGTGCTAGAGATCCGGCTGGATACAATGAGCAGTACTTC. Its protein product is CSARDPAGYNEQYF.